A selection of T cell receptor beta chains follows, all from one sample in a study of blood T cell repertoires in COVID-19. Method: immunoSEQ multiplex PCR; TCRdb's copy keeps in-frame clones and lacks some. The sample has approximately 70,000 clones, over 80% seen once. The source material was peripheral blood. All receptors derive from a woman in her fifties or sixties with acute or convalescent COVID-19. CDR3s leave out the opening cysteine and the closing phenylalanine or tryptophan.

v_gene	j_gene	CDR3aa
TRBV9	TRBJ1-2	ASSVGVGQPYGYT
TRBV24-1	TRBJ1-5	ATSETGEDQPQH
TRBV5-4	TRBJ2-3	ASSEDRQDTQY
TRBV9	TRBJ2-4	ASSEGGAKNIQY
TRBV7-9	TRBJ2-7	ASSPGTGGGEQY
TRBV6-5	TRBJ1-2	ASRVNRSYT
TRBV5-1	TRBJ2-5	ASSRRGREETQY
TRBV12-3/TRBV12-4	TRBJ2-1	ASSPQGDEQF
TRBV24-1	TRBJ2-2	ATSDYRLGTGANTGELF
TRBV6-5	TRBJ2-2	ASTLLGDTGELF